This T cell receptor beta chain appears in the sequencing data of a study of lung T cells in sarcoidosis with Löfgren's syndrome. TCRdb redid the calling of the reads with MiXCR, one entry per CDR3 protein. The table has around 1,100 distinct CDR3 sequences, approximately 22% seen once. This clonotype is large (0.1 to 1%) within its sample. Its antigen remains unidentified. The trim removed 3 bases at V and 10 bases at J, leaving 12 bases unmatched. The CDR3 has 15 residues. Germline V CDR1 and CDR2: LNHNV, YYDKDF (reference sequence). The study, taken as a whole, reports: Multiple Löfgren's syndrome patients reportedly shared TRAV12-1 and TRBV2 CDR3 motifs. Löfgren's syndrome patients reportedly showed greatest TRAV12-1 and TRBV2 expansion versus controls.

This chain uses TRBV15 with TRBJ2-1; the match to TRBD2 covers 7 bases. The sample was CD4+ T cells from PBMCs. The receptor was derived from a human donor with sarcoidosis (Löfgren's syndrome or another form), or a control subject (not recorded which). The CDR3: CATSSPAGGTEEQFF. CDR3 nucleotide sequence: TGTGCCACCAGCAGCCCTGCCGGGGGGACGGAGGAGCAGTTCTTC.